This TCR beta chain was documented in a study of T cell repertoires in cytomegalovirus infection. J was trimmed by 0 bases and V by 0 bases; bases with no gene match: 10. In germline, CDR1 is ENHRY, CDR2 SYGVKD. The CDR3 totals 19 residues. MiXCR was run by TCRdb on the reads, yielding one entry per CDR3 protein. The table has hundreds of thousands of distinct CDR3 sequences, around 30% seen once. Remarks on this clonotype: Antigen unknown.

Specimen: cultured CD8+ T cells from PBMCs, collected from culture after CMV antigen stimulation. The chain recombines TRBV10-3 with TRBJ1-2; 10 nucleotides agree with TRBD1. This receptor was identified in a human donor in good health (CMV status not recorded). Some clones in this sample may be carry-over from other donors' samples. The CDR3, as DNA: TGTGCCATCAGTGAGTCGGACGAGGACAGGGGGGTACCTAACTATGGCTACACCTTC. Translation gives CAISESDEDRGVPNYGYTF.